These 25 T cell receptor beta chains share one sample of origin, sequenced in a study of breast tumors, draining lymph nodes, adjacent tissues (TCRdb year 2016). Lymph node samples were obtained from the axillary draining lymph nodes of breast cancer patients. The library was prepared using multiplex PCR. For sequencing, an Illumina HiSeq 2000 was employed. Using fastp at Q25 and MiXCR, TCRdb reprocessed the public reads and kept productive beta chains. Identical CDR3 proteins give one entry, which carries the most common genes and DNA. This sample is represented by approximately 280,000 distinct CDR3 sequences; 30% to 35% of them were singletons. The ten largest clones capture about 1.2% of the sample. Sequenced material: axillary lymph node tissue. The receptors come from a female donor with breast cancer. Some clones in this sample may be carry-over from other donors' samples.

Points on this clonotype: This may come from a read error, since a much larger clone is one base off. A read error is likely, as this CDR3 ends without the conserved phenylalanine or tryptophan. The chain links TRBV2 to TRBJ1-3; D not resolved. V lost 6 bases to trimming and J lost 2 bases, with 8 bases between them. The CDR3 runs 13 residues. In germline, CDR1 is SNHLY, CDR2 FYNNEI. Here the CDR3 DNA reads TGTGCCAGCAGCCTTACAGCTGGAAACACCATATATCTT. As protein: CASSLTAGNTIYL.

Of note for this clonotype: An end of the junction differs from the germline gene, which may be a read error. J is TRBJ2-3 and V is TRBV20-1, with a weak D call TRBD2 (5 bases). Germline V gene lookup returns CDR1 DFQATT and CDR2 SNEGSKA (reference sequence). The CDR3 is made up of 14 amino acids. The CDR3 loop reads CSTSWHRDGDTQYF. The CDR3, as DNA: TGCAGTACTAGTTGGCACCGGGATGGAGATACGCAGTATTTT.

This chain uses TRBV25-1 with TRBJ2-5; D is undetermined. CDR1 is MGHDK, CDR2 SYGVNS, per germline. The CDR3 is 11 amino acids. The germline V and J ends were trimmed by 1 base and 4 bases, with 1 base remaining between them. CDR3 nucleotide sequence: TGTGCCAGCAGTGAATTAGAGACCCAGTACTTC. This gives the protein CASSELETQYF.

Many counts were recorded for this clonotype. The genes are TRBV6-6 and TRBJ2-1; 8 positions match TRBD2. Germline CDR1 is MNHNY and CDR2 is SVGAGI (reference sequence). The CDR3 consists of 12 residues. J lost 10 bases, V lost 5 bases, and 4 bases had no gene match. The DNA for the CDR3 is TGTGCCAGCAGTAGCGGGAGTGGGGAGCAGTTCTTC. Residues: CASSSGSGEQFF.

This clonotype was recorded at least ten times. The chain is built from TRBV6-4 and TRBJ2-7; D is possibly TRBD1 (6 bases). CDR1 MRHNA and CDR2 SNTAGT come from the germline V gene. V was trimmed by 6 bases and J by 6 bases, leaving 15 bases between them. The CDR3 has 13 amino acids. The CDR3 loop is CASSESRGTEQYF. Here the CDR3 DNA reads TGTGCCAGCAGCGAAAGCAGGGGAACCGAGCAGTACTTC.

This clonotype was counted many times. This chain joins TRBV20-1 and TRBJ2-7; D may correspond to TRBD1 or TRBD2 (5 bases each). CDR3 size: 13 residues. V was cut by 6 bases and J by 0 bases, with 12 bases left in between. Germline assignment: CDR1 DFQATT and CDR2 SNEGSKA (reference sequence). CDR3 nucleotides: TGCAGTGCCCTAGGGACCGGCTCCTACGAGCAGTACTTC. Protein: CSALGTGSYEQYF.

The chain is built from TRBV7-6 and TRBJ2-7; TRBD2 agrees at 13 bases. The V and J ends lost 5 bases and 6 bases, in that order; junction bases with no gene match: 4. Germline CDR1 reads SGHVS; CDR2 reads FNYEAQ. The CDR3 loop spans 14 amino acids. The CDR3: CASSPLAGGSEQYF. CDR3 DNA: TGTGCCAGCAGCCCACTAGCGGGAGGGTCCGAGCAGTACTTC.

This clonotype occurred many times. The chain employs TRBV5-8 and TRBJ2-6; D ambiguous. Between the trimmed V and J ends, which lost 0 bases and 0 bases, there was a span of 7 bases. The CDR3 consists of 16 residues. Germline CDR1 and CDR2: SGHTS and YDEGEE. DNA of the CDR3: TGTGCCAGCAGCTTGGTCTCAAGCTCTGGGGCCAACGTCCTGACTTTC. Translating gives CASSLVSSSGANVLTF.

This clonotype turned up a few times. The chain employs TRBV3-1 and TRBJ1-5; D uncertain. V lost 4 bases to trimming and J lost 2 bases, with 9 bases between them. Germline lookup yields CDR1 LGHDT and CDR2 YNNKEL (reference sequence). The CDR3 contains 14 residues. CDR3 protein: CASSPAPGNQPQHF. CDR3 sequence (DNA): TGTGCCAGCAGCCCCGCCCCAGGCAATCAGCCCCAGCATTTT.

This clonotype appeared many times. V usage is TRBV11-1 and J usage is TRBJ2-5, with D uncertain. CDR3 length: 14 residues. Trimming removed 6 bases from V and 7 bases from J, with 18 bases in between. CDR1 and CDR2 from the germline V gene are SGHAT and FQDESV (reference sequence). DNA for the CDR3: TGTGCCAGCAGTTCCGACCTAGGTACGGGGACCCAGTACTTC. As protein: CASSSDLGTGTQYF.

This clonotype was found many times. The rearrangement uses TRBV20-1 and TRBJ2-5, with a weak D call TRBD2 (6 bases). The CDR3 extends over 12 amino acids. Trimming shortened V by 0 bases and J by 5 bases, and 7 bases separated the two germline ends. Germline values: CDR1 DFQATT, CDR2 SNEGSKA (reference sequence). This CDR3 is CSARDRGETQYF. As DNA, the CDR3 is TGCAGTGCTAGAGATCGGGGGGAGACCCAGTACTTC.

Remarks on this clonotype: Being one base from a much bigger clone, this may be a read error. The final CDR3 position lacks the conserved phenylalanine or tryptophan, pointing to a likely read error. V gene TRBV4-1 combines with J gene TRBJ2-1; 11 bases fit TRBD2. Germline CDR1 is MGHRA and CDR2 is YSYEKL. The ends lost 3 bases at V and 9 bases at J; junction bases unmatched: 7. The CDR3 is 15 amino acids. CDR3 bases: TGCGCCAGCAGCCACCTTAGCGGGAGGGCCCGTGAGCAGTTCCTC. Protein product: CASSHLSGRAREQFL.

Turning to this clonotype: Possible read error: a much larger clone is one base away. This chain links TRBV11-2 with TRBJ2-5; a possible D gene is TRBD2 (5 bases). The length of the CDR3 is 15 residues. The V end was cut by 5 bases, the J end by 1 base, with 14 bases between. Germline V gives CDR1 SGHAT, CDR2 FQNNGV. In DNA, the CDR3 is TGTGCCAGCAGCGAAGGCCGGAGGAGCCAAGAGACCCAGTACTTC. Translation gives CASSEGRRSQETQYF. The whole variable domain, filled in from reference TRBV11-2 and TRBJ2-5, reads EAGVAQSPRYKIIEKRQSVAFWCNPISGHATLYWYQQILGQGPKLLIQFQNNGVVDDSQLPKDRFSAERLKGVDSTLKIQPAKLEDSAVYLCASSEGRRSQETQYFGPGTRLLVL.

This sequence joins TRBV6-4 and TRBJ2-1; 9 nucleotides agree with TRBD2. The junction had 17 bases not matched to a gene; V was cut back by 5 bases and J by 12 bases. The CDR3 length is 16 residues. Germline values: CDR1 MRHNA, CDR2 SNTAGT. The CDR3 DNA sequence: TGTGCCAGCAGTCCCCTGGGGGAGCGGGAGGACGGCGGGCAGTTCTTC. Translation gives CASSPLGEREDGGQFF.

Ten or more counts support this clonotype. V is TRBV25-1 and J is TRBJ2-5; 11 bases line up with TRBD2. The germline V gene encodes CDR1 MGHDK and CDR2 SYGVNS. V was pared by 4 bases and J by 5 bases, with 9 bases of the junction left unmatched. The CDR3 has 16 residues. The CDR3: CASSGRLAGWSETQYF. CDR3 DNA sequence: TGTGCCAGCAGTGGTCGACTAGCGGGATGGTCGGAGACCCAGTACTTC.

The chain is built from TRBV3-1 and TRBJ2-5; either TRBD1 or TRBD2 may supply D (5 bases each). Germline V gene data show CDR1 as LGHDT and CDR2 as YNNKEL (reference sequence). The CDR3 has 15 amino acids. V dropped 1 base and J dropped 4 bases, with 13 bases sitting between them. CDR3 region: CASSQVGGVRETQYF. Here the CDR3 DNA reads TGTGCCAGCAGCCAAGTTGGGGGAGTAAGAGAGACCCAGTACTTC.

In this sample, this clonotype turned up many times. The chain couples TRBV19 to TRBJ1-5; the match to TRBD1 covers 8 bases. The J segment lost 1 base and the V segment lost 4 bases, leaving 6 bases of the junction unmatched. This CDR3 has 16 amino acids. CDR1 LNHDA and CDR2 SQIVND come from the germline V gene (reference sequence). In nucleotides, the CDR3 is TGTGCCAGTAGTACCCTGACAGGGGCAAGCAATCAGCCCCAGCATTTT. It specifies CASSTLTGASNQPQHF.

This clonotype was counted many times. The V and J genes are TRBV20-1 and TRBJ2-1; 10 nucleotides align to TRBD1. CDR1 is DFQATT, CDR2 SNEGSKA, per germline (reference sequence). V lost 6 bases to trimming and J lost 7 bases; unmatched junction nucleotides: 12. This CDR3 is built from 15 residues. For the CDR3, the DNA is TGCAGTGCGACAAGCGACAGGGGGCGCATGAATGAGCAGTTCTTC. This translates into CSATSDRGRMNEQFF.

This chain joins TRBV28 and TRBJ2-5; 8 bases line up with TRBD2. The CDR3 extends over 14 amino acids. J gave up 2 bases and V 5 bases, and 4 bases lay outside the gene matches. Per germline, CDR1 MDHEN and CDR2 SYDVKM. The CDR3 loop reads CASSGTRRQETQYF. The CDR3 bases are TGTGCCAGCAGTGGGACTAGGAGACAAGAGACCCAGTACTTC.

The CDR3 nucleotides are TGCAGTGCTACGGACAGGGGGGGAGAAGAGACCCAGTACTTC. Translating it yields CSATDRGGEETQYF. The chain carries TRBV20-1 and TRBJ2-5, with 10 positions matching TRBD1. The CDR3 is made up of 14 amino acids. CDR1 is DFQATT, CDR2 SNEGSKA, per germline (reference sequence). The ends lost 4 bases at V and 3 bases at J; junction bases unmatched: 5.

At least ten counts were recorded for this clonotype. V usage is TRBV7-8 and J usage is TRBJ2-7, with D possibly TRBD2 on 6 matching bases. This CDR3 contains 14 residues. V was pared by 2 bases and J by 4 bases, with 12 bases between. Germline V gene data show CDR1 as SGHVS and CDR2 as FQNEAQ. The CDR3 coding sequence is TGTGCCAGCAGCTTACGGGGGTTACCTTACGAGCAGTACTTC. Translation: CASSLRGLPYEQYF.

In its sample, this clonotype was seen a few times. The chain combines TRBV3-1 with TRBJ2-7, with D maybe TRBD1 (6 bases). The CDR3 consists of 12 residues. V was trimmed by 5 bases and J by 1 base, leaving 6 bases between them. CDR1 and CDR2 from the germline V gene are LGHDT and YNNKEL (reference sequence). CDR3 protein: CASSGQSYEQYF. The CDR3 nucleotides read TGTGCCAGCAGCGGACAGTCCTACGAGCAGTACTTC.

This clonotype came up many times. The J gene is TRBJ2-6, the V gene TRBV15; 10 nucleotides agree with TRBD1. Germline V gene lookup returns CDR1 LNHNV and CDR2 YYDKDF (reference sequence). The CDR3 is 18 amino acids. The V gene end was trimmed by 3 bases and the J gene end by 0 bases; junction bases not matched to a gene: 5. CDR3 nucleotides: TGTGCCACCAGCAGCCGGGACAGGGGACTCTCTGGGGCCAACGTCCTGACTTTC. This translates into CATSSRDRGLSGANVLTF.

This clonotype was picked up many times. The junction shows a germline mismatch at one end, possibly a read error. The CDR3 nucleotides read TGTGCTAGCAGCCCCCCGGGACTAGCGGGCGAGCAGTACTTC. Its protein is CASSPPGLAGEQYF. The chain is built from TRBV7-7 and TRBJ2-7, with TRBD2 matching 12 bases. Per germline, CDR1 SSHAT and CDR2 FNYEAQ (reference sequence). The CDR3 consists of 14 residues.

Many counts were recorded for this clonotype. This clone may be a read error of a much larger clone one base away. This chain joins TRBV12-3 or TRBV12-4 and TRBJ1-2, with a possible D match to TRBD1 (6 bases). The CDR3 totals 13 residues. Trimming cost V 3 bases and J 6 bases, with 11 bases left between them. CDR3 loop: CASSFRRGNGYTF. CDR3 DNA sequence: TGTGCCAGCAGTTTCAGGAGGGGGAATGGCTACACCTTC.